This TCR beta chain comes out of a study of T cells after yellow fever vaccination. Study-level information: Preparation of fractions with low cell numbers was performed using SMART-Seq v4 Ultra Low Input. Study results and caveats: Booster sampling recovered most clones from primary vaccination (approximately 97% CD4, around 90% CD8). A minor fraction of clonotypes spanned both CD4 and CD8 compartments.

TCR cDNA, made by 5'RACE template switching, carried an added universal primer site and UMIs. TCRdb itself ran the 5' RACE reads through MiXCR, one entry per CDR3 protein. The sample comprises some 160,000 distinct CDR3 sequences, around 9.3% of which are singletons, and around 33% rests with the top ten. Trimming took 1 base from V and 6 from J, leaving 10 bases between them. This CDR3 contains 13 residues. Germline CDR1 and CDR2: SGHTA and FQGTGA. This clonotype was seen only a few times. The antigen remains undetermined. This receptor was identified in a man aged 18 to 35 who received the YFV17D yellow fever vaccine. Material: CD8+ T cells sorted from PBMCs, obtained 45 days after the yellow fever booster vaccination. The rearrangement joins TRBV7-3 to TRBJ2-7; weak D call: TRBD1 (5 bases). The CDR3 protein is CASSLKGVGEQYF. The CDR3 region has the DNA TGTGCCAGCAGCTTAAAAGGGGTCGGCGAGCAGTACTTC.